This T cell receptor (beta chain) was documented in a study of tumor-infiltrating lymphocytes in localized non-small cell lung cancer (dated by TCRdb to the early 2020s). With respect to the entire study: Several histologies were represented in the cohort, which also included both smokers and never-smokers as well as patients whose samples were collected after neoadjuvant chemotherapy. Each patient contributed resected tumor tissue and uninvolved lung tissue from the same patient, described as non-adjacent to the tumor. The same patients underwent several integrated assays, with TCR sequencing performed together with flow cytometry, multiplex immunofluorescence, RNA-seq, exome sequencing and proteomics. In total, the ICON cohort was made up of approximately 140 surgical patients who had localized non-small cell lung cancer and whose tumors were resected. A total of roughly 51 patients were part of the paired comparison of immunoSEQ T-cell fraction between tumor and uninvolved lung. Paper-wide results and their limitations: Recurrence-free survival showed no association with tumor T-cell fraction measured by TCR sequencing (p = 0.61). Because assay coverage varied across patients depending on available tissue quantity, TCR sequencing was performed for only a subset of the cohort. TCRbeta sequencing supported higher T cell infiltration in tumors than in uninvolved lung tissue, consistent with immunofluorescence CD3 counts. The TCR-derived T-cell fraction showed no difference between the flow cytometry-defined immunotypes IM1 (good prognosis) and IM2 (poor prognosis). Because different pieces of the same tissue were used for different assays, technical variation could not be separated from intratumor heterogeneity.

This clone is regarded as medium-sized (0.01 to 0.1%). No antigen is known for it. The input lacks base qualities; no much larger clone sits a single base away. The T-cell fraction in tumor and uninvolved lung tissue was provided by TCR sequencing with the immunoSEQ assay. From the authors' description of their analysis: For survival analysis, patients were divided into high (upper tertile) and low (lower two tertiles) T-cell fraction groups, which were compared by log-rank test. Paired tumor versus uninvolved lung differences in T-cell fraction were tested with a signed-rank test. TCRdb stores this immuneACCESS table with in-frame sequences only. Part of the clones is absent; in the studies checked, under half of the shortfall reflects unresolved V genes, and no reason is known for the rest. The V and J calls and clone size were taken over from that table, and D and trimming were inferred from the DNA. The sample table lists under 25,000 clones, 60% to 75% of them with a count of one. The ten biggest clones cover under 6% of the sample.

Patient enrollment in ICON started in 2016, and the final patient was enrolled in 2018. A subcohort of under 90 patients provided fresh tumor and matched uninvolved tissue for in-depth immune analyses, with TCR sequencing among those analyses. No cell sorting was done, and TCR sequencing was instead run on DNA isolated from bulk tissue. Between the V and J ends, shortened by 6 bases and 5 bases respectively, the junction contains 14 bases. Spanning cysteine to phenylalanine, the CDR3 consists of 13 amino acids. CDR3 DNA only is kept here, 39 bases in frame from base 1. Looking up the germline V gene (reference sequence) yields CDR1 SGHKS and CDR2 YYEKEE.

Recombination connected TRBV5-5 to TRBJ2-5; the D gene is possibly TRBD2, with 5 bases matching. Sequencing was carried out using lung tumor tissue. The source is a human donor with non-small cell lung cancer. The nucleotide sequence is given as TGTGCCAGCAAGTACGGGGTGGGGGAGACCCAGTACTTC. Translated, this is CASKYGVGETQYF. Reference TRBV5-5 and TRBJ2-5 proteins supply the regions before and after the CDR3; the full variable domain is: DAGVTQSPTHLIKTRGQQVTLRCSPISGHKSVSWYQQVLGQGPQFIFQYYEKEERGRGNFPDRFSARQFPNYSSELNVNALLLGDSALYLCASKYGVGETQYFGPGTRLLVL.